These 9 T cell receptor beta chains share one sample of origin, sequenced in a study of early T cells in non-severe SARS-CoV-2 infection. TCRdb ran MiXCR on the 5' RACE reads and lists one entry per CDR3 protein. The sample holds fewer than 90,000 distinct CDR3 sequences, 11% to 15% seen once. Sequencing was performed on whole blood. The source of these receptors is an adult who was a healthcare worker with PCR-confirmed SARS-CoV-2 infection or an uninfected control (not recorded which).

V is TRBV20-1 and J is TRBJ2-1, with 9 bases identical to TRBD2. The ends lost 6 bases at V and 4 bases at J; junction bases unmatched: 7. The CDR3 consists of 14 residues. Germline V gene sequence: CDR1 DFQATT, CDR2 SNEGSKA (reference sequence). The CDR3 nucleotides read TGCAGTGCCGCAGCCCTAGCGGGATACAATGAGCAGTTCTTC. It encodes CSAAALAGYNEQFF.

A few counts support this clonotype. This chain's CDR3 is CASSNQEEQYF. For the CDR3, the DNA is TGTGCCAGCAGTAATCAGGAAGAGCAGTACTTC. The chain carries TRBV2 and TRBJ2-7; D is uncertain. The ends were cut back, 5 bases at V and 7 bases at J, with 9 bases in the middle. The CDR3 runs to 11 residues. Looked up from germline, CDR1 is SNHLY and CDR2 is FYNNEI.

This clonotype was recorded at least ten times. As DNA, the CDR3 is TGTGCCAGCTCGAGACAGGGAAACAATGAGCAGTTCTTC. This translates into CASSRQGNNEQFF. The chain recombines TRBV18 with TRBJ2-1; 7 positions match TRBD1. This CDR3 region has 13 residues. V trimming: 6 bases; J trimming: 5 bases; junction bases outside the gene matches: 4. The germline V gene has CDR1 KGHSH and CDR2 LQKENI. The entire variable domain, with the rest obtained from reference TRBV18 and TRBJ2-1, is as follows: NAGVMQNPRHLVRRRGQEARLRCSPMKGHSHVYWYRQLPEEGLKFMVYLQKENIIDESGMPKERFSAEFPKEGPSILRIQQVVRGDSAAYFCASSRQGNNEQFFGPGTRLTVL.

This clonotype appeared once. The CDR3 region has the DNA TGCGCCAGCAGCGCTGGACAGGGGGACACTGAAGCTTTCTTT. Its translation: CASSAGQGDTEAFF. The V call is TRBV5-1, the J call TRBJ1-1, with 10 bases fitting TRBD1. V was pared by 4 bases and J by 3 bases, with 3 bases of the junction left unmatched. This CDR3 spans 14 amino acids. Germline lookup yields CDR1 SGHRS and CDR2 YFSETQ.

This clonotype was seen a single time. The chain is built from TRBV29-1 and TRBJ1-1; D gene ambiguous. Per germline, CDR1 SQVTM and CDR2 ANQGSEA. Trimming removed 6 bases from V and 6 bases from J, with 11 bases in between. The CDR3 spans 11 residues. The CDR3 reads CSVKGSAEAFF. DNA for the CDR3: TGCAGCGTCAAGGGTTCCGCTGAAGCTTTCTTT.

The sample holds many counts of this clonotype. The chain combines TRBV29-1 with TRBJ2-3, with D possibly being TRBD1 or TRBD2 (5 bases each). CDR1 and CDR2 from the germline V gene are SQVTM and ANQGSEA. This CDR3 is built from 14 residues. V was trimmed by 3 bases and J by 1 base, leaving 11 bases between them. The CDR3 DNA sequence: TGCAGCGTTGAGAGGGACGGTCGCACAGATACGCAGTATTTT. This codes for CSVERDGRTDTQYF.

The sample holds a few counts of this clonotype. The rearrangement uses TRBV5-1 and TRBJ2-3, with D possibly TRBD1 on 6 matching bases. There are 15 residues in the CDR3. Germline CDR1 is SGHRS and CDR2 is YFSETQ. V dropped 4 bases and J dropped 0 bases, with 12 bases sitting between them. The CDR3 sequence: CASSVQGSSTDTQYF. CDR3 nucleotide sequence: TGCGCCAGCAGCGTACAGGGATCTAGCACAGATACGCAGTATTTT.

V is TRBV7-3 and J is TRBJ1-1, with no clear D. Looked up from germline, CDR1 is SGHTA and CDR2 is FQGTGA. Trimming stripped 1 base from V and 2 bases from J, with 11 bases between. The CDR3 runs to 15 residues. The CDR3 DNA reads TGTGCCAGCAGCTTAATTTTGGGCGCCAACACTGAAGCTTTCTTT. Protein sequence: CASSLILGANTEAFF.

Only a few counts were recorded for this clonotype. The CDR3 bases are TGTGCCAGCAGCACAGGACCTTTTGTGGACACCATATATTTT. This translates into CASSTGPFVDTIYF. The chain joins TRBV6-2 or TRBV6-3 to TRBJ1-3; D possibly corresponds to TRBD1 (5 bases). The CDR3 is 14 residues long. The germline CDR1 and CDR2 sequences are MNHEY and SVGEGT. V was trimmed by 6 bases and J by 8 bases, leaving 17 bases between them.